What follows is one T cell receptor beta chain and its context. The data derive from a study of blood T cell repertoires in COVID-19. This CDR3 comprises 11 residues. V lost 4 bases to trimming and J lost 4 bases, with 4 bases between them. Germline assignment: CDR1 DFQATT and CDR2 SNEGSKA (reference sequence). Source study methods: Amplification from reference gene primers served as the basis for estimated nucleated cell counts. Measured with immunoSEQ multiplex PCR; TCRdb has only the in-frame clones, and not every one. The V and J calls and clone size come from that table; D and trimming were worked out from the DNA. The sample lists some 210,000 clones; 81% were seen once.

The genes are TRBV20-1 and TRBJ1-4; D call uncertain. The receptor's source is a man aged 40-49 years who had recovered from COVID-19. Sequencing input: PBMCs or T cells enriched from blood (not recorded which). CDR3 sequence reads: CSAKLNEKLFF. CDR3 DNA sequence: TGCAGTGCTAAGCTTAATGAAAAACTGTTTTTT.